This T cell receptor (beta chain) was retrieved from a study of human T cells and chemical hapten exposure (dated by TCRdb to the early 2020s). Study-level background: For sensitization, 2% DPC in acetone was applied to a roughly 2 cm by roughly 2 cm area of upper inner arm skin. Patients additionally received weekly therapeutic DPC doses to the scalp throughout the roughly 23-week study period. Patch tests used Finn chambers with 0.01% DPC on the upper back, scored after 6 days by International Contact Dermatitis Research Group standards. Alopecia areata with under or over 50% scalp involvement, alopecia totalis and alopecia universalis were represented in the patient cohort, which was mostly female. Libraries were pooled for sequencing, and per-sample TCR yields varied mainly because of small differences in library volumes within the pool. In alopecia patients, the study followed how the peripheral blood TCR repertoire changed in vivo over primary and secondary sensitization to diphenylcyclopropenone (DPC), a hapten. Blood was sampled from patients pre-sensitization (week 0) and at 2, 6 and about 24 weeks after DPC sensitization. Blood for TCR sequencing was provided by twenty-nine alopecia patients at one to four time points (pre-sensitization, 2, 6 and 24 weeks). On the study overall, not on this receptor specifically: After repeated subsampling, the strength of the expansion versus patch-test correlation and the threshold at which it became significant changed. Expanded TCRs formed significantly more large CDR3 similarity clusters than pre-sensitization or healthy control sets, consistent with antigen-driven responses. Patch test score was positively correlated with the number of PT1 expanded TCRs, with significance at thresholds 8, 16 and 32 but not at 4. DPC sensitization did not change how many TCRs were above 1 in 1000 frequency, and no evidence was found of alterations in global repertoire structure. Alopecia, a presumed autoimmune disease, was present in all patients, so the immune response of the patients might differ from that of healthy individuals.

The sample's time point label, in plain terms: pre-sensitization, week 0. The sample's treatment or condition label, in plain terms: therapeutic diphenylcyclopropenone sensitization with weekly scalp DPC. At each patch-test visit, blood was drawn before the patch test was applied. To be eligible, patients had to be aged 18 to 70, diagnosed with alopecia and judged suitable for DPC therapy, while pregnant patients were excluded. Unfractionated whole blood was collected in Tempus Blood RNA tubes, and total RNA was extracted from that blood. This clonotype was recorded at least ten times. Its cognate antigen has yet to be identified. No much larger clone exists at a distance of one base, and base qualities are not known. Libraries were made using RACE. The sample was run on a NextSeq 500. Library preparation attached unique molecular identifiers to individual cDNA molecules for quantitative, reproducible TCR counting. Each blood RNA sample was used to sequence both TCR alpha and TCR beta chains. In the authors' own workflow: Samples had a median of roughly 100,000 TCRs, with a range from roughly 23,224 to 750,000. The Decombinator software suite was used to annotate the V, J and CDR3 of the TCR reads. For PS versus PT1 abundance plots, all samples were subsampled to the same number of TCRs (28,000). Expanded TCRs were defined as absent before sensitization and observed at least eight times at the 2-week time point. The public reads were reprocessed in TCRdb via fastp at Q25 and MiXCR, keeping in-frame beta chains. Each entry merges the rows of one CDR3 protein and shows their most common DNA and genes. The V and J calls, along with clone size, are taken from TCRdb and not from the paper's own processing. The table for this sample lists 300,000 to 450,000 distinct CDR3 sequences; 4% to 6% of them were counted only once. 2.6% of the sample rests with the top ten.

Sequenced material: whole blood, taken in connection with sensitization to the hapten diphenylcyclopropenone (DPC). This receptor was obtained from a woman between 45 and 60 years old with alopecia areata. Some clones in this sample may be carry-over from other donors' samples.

The base sequence is TGCGCCAGCAGCTCACAGGGGGGAAGGTACAATGAGCAGTTCTTC. The resulting protein is CASSSQGGRYNEQFF. In this chain, TRBV5-1 is recombined with TRBJ2-1; 8 junctional bases match TRBD1. CDR1 and CDR2 are read off the germline V gene as SGHRS and YFSETQ. The CDR3 measures 15 amino acids from cysteine to phenylalanine. Only the CDR3 DNA stays, 45 bases, in frame from base 1. The junction shows trimming of 3 bases on V and 4 bases on J, and the gene matches do not reach 6 bases of it.